A selection of T cell receptor beta chains follows, all from one sample in a study of T cell repertoires in urothelial bladder cancer. Sequenced by immunoSEQ multiplex PCR; TCRdb stores in-frame clones only, minus some. Among under 13,000 clones listed, 68% were seen once. Sequencing was done on a sample of tumor-infiltrating cells from bladder cancer. The receptor set was obtained from a human donor with a benign inflammatory bladder lesion. CDR3s leave out the opening cysteine and the closing phenylalanine or tryptophan.

V	J	CDR3
TRBV6-5	TRBJ1-2	ASSWDRTYSGYT
TRBV7-3	TRBJ2-2	ASSRTTSGELF
TRBV27	TRBJ2-1	ASGGREQF
TRBV2	TRBJ1-4	ASSEAGTGFTTASEKLF
TRBV2	TRBJ1-5	ASRLSNQPQH
TRBV10-2	TRBJ1-1	ASSDQGPRNTEAF
TRBV18	TRBJ1-1	ASSPRTGHLIEAF
TRBV30	TRBJ1-1	AWSGTGLSTEAF
TRBV18	TRBJ1-1	ASSPGGETEAF
TRBV29-1	TRBJ1-1	SVEDGGEAF
TRBV6-1	TRBJ2-3	ANSEFGGGYTQY
TRBV28	TRBJ1-4	ASSLTTSGEKLF
TRBV5-1	TRBJ1-4	ASSLVPGMDEKLF
TRBV2	TRBJ2-1	ASNLLAGGQDEQF
TRBV5-4	TRBJ1-2	ASSSPGQPYGYT
TRBV6-5	TRBJ2-1	ASTVAGEAEQF
TRBV7-8	TRBJ1-4	ASSLGRDRELF
TRBV19	TRBJ1-5	ASRNTPRGNQPQH
TRBV9	TRBJ2-1	ASSKLRGDNEQF
TRBV18	TRBJ1-2	ASSPGTKANYGYT
TRBV19	TRBJ1-6	ASSFSPDRTYNSPLH
TRBV10-1	TRBJ2-3	ASSPGQPTDTQY
TRBV2	TRBJ1-2	ASSDGQGARSYGYT
TRBV2	TRBJ1-5	ASSPRGRDQPQH
TRBV28	TRBJ2-5	ASSHAPTFTWGQETQY
TRBV7-3	TRBJ1-3	ASSRYQGDTIY